This TCR beta chain comes out of a study of human T cells and chemical hapten exposure. Germline CDR1 LGHDT, CDR2 YNNKEL (reference sequence). This CDR3 has 15 amino acids. V was pared by 3 bases and J by 2 bases, with 5 bases of the junction left unmatched. Stated time point: patch test 2, 6 weeks after DPC sensitization. Treatment here: therapeutic diphenylcyclopropenone sensitization with weekly scalp DPC. TCRdb re-called the RACE reads through MiXCR, storing one row per CDR3 protein. The sample consists of approximately 95,000 distinct CDR3 sequences, about an eighth of them appearing once. The gene calls are TRBV3-1 and TRBJ2-7; TRBD2 agrees at 9 bases. Sequences were derived from whole blood, sampled in connection with sensitization to the hapten diphenylcyclopropenone (DPC). This clonotype originated in a woman aged 40 to 49 with alopecia areata. Some clones in this sample may be carry-over from other donors' samples. In DNA, the CDR3 is TGTGCCAGCAGCCACCCCGGACTAGCGACCTACGAGCAGTACTTC. This encodes CASSHPGLATYEQYF.